This T cell receptor (beta chain) stems from a study of early T cells in non-severe SARS-CoV-2 infection. TCRdb analysed the 5' RACE reads with MiXCR anew, one entry per CDR3 protein. The sample contains some 61,000 distinct CDR3 sequences, roughly 9% of which appear only once. The trim removed 5 bases at V and 5 bases at J, leaving 6 bases unmatched. The CDR3 extends over 14 amino acids. CDR1 is SQVTM and CDR2 is ANQGSEA in the germline V gene. The table lists this clonotype with a few counts. The receptor was isolated from an adult who was a healthcare worker with PCR-confirmed SARS-CoV-2 infection or an uninfected control (not recorded which). The V call is TRBV29-1, the J call TRBJ2-1; 10 bases align to TRBD1. Here the sequenced sample was whole blood, taken at baseline. CDR3 region: CSVPRQGANNEQFF. CDR3 bases: TGCAGCGTTCCCCGACAGGGGGCCAACAATGAGCAGTTCTTC.